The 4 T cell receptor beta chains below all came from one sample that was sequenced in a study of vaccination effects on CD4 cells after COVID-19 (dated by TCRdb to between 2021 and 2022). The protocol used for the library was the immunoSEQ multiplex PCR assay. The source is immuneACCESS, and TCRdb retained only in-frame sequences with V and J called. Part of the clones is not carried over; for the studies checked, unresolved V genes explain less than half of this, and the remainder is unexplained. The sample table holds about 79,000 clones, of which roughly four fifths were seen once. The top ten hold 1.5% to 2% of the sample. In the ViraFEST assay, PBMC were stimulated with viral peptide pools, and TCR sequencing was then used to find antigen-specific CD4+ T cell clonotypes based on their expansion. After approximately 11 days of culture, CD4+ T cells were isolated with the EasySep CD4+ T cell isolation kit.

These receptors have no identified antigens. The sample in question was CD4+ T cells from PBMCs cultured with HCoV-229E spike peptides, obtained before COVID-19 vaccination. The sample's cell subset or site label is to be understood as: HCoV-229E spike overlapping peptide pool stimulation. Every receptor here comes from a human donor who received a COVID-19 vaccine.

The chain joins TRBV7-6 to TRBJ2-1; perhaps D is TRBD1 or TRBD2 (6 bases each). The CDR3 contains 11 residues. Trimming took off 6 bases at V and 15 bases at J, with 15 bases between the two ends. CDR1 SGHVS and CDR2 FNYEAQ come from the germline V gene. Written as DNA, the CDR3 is TGTGCCAGCAGGTTTTCCGGGGGCTTGTTCTTC. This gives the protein CASRFSGGLFF.

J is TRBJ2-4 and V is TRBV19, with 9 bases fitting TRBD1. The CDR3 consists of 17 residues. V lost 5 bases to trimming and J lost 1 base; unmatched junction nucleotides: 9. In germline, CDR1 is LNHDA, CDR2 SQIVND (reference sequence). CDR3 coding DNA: TGTGCCAGTAGTTCAGCGACAGGGGGTAATGCCAAAAACATTCAGTACTTC. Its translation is CASSSATGGNAKNIQYF.

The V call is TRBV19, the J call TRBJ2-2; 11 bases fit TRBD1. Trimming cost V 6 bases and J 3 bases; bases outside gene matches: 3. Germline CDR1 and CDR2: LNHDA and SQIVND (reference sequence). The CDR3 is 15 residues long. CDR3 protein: CASRRDRGDTGELFF. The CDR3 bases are TGTGCCAGTAGAAGGGACAGGGGGGACACCGGGGAGCTGTTTTTT.

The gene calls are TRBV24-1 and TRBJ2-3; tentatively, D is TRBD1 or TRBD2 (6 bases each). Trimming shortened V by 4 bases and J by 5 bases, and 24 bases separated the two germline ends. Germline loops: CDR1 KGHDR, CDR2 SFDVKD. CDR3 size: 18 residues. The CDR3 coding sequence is TGTGCCACCAGTGACCCCGGAGGGGACACCGGGGGAGGAGATACGCAGTATTTT. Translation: CATSDPGGDTGGGDTQYF.